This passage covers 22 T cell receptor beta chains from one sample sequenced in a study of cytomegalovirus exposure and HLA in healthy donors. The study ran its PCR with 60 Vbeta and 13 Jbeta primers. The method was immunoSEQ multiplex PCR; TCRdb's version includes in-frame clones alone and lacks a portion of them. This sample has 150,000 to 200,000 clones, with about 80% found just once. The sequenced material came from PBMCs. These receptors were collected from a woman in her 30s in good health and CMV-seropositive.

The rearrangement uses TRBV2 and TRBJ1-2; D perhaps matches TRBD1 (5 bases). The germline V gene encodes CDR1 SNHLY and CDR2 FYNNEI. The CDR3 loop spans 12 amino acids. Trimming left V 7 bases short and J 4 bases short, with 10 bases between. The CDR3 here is CASTGFPYGYTF. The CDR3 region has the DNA TGTGCCAGCACAGGGTTCCCCTATGGCTACACCTTC. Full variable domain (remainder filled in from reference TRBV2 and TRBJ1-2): EPEVTQTPSHQVTQMGQEVILRCVPISNHLYFYWYRQILGQKVEFLVSFYNNEISEKSEIFDDQFSVERPDGSNFTLKIRSTKLEDSAMYFCASTGFPYGYTFGSGTRLTVV.

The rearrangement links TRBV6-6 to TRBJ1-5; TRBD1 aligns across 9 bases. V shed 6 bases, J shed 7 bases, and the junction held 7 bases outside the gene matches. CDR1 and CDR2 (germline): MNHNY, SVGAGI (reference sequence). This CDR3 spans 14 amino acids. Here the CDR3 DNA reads TGTGCCAGCAGCCTGACAGGGGGAAGCCAGCCCCAGCATTTT. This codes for CASSLTGGSQPQHF.

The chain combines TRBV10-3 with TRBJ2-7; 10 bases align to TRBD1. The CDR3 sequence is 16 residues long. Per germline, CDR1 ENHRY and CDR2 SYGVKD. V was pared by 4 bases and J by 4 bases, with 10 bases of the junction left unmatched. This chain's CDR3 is CAISGGTPGQGYEQYF. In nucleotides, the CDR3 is TGTGCCATCAGTGGGGGGACCCCGGGACAGGGGTACGAGCAGTACTTC.

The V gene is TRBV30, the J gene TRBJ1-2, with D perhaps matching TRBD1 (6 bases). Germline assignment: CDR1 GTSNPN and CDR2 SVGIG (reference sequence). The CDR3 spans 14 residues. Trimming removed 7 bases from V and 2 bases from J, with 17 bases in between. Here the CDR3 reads CAFLTGLYNYGYTF. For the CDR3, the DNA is TGTGCCTTCCTGACAGGACTTTACAACTATGGCTACACCTTC.

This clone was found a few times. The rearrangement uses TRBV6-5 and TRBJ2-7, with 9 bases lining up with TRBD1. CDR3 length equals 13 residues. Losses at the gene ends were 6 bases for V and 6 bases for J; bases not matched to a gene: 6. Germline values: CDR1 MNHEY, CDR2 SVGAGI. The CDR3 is CASRPGTGSEQYF. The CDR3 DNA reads TGTGCCAGCAGACCCGGGACAGGGAGCGAGCAGTACTTC.

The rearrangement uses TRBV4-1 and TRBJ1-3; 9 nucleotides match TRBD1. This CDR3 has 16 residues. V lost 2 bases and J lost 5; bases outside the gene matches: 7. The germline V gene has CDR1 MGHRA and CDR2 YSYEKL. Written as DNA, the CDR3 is TGCGCCAGCAGCCAAACCGGACAGGGGTTGAGAAACACCATATATTTT. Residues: CASSQTGQGLRNTIYF.

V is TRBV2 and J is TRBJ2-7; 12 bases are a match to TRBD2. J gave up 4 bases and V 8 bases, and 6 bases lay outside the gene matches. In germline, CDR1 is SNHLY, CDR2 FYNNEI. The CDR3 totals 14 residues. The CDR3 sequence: CASVTSGSAYEQYF. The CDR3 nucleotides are TGTGCCAGCGTGACTAGCGGGAGTGCGTACGAGCAGTACTTC.

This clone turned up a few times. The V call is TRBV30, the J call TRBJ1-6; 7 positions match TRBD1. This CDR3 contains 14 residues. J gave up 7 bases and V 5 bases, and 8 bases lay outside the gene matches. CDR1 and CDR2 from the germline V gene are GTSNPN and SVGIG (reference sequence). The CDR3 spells CAWARGQSNSPLHF. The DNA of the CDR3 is TGTGCCTGGGCGAGGGGACAGTCAAATTCACCCCTCCACTTT.

The CDR3 here is CAWKGGTSATSSPGELFF. The CDR3 coding sequence is TGTGCCTGGAAGGGCGGGACTAGCGCCACATCGAGCCCCGGGGAGCTGTTTTTT. This chain uses TRBV30 with TRBJ2-2; TRBD2 aligns across 10 bases. J was trimmed by 6 bases and V by 4 bases; bases with no gene match: 17. The CDR3 is made up of 18 amino acids. Germline CDR1 reads GTSNPN; CDR2 reads SVGIG (reference sequence).

The CDR3 region has the DNA TGTGCCACCCAGGGTAGGGAAAAACTGTTTTTT. Translated, it gives CATQGREKLFF. V usage is TRBV28 and J usage is TRBJ1-4; TRBD1 is a possible D gene (5 bases). This CDR3 spans 11 amino acids. Germline CDR1 reads MDHEN; CDR2 reads SYDVKM. V gave up 10 bases and J gave up 8 bases, with 11 bases separating them. The full variable domain, with the rest looked up from reference TRBV28 and TRBJ1-4, is DVKVTQSSRYLVKRTGEKVFLECVQDMDHENMFWYRQDPGLGLRLIYFSYDVKMKEKGDIPEGYSVSREKKERFSLILESASTNQTSMYLCATQGREKLFFGSGTQLSVL.

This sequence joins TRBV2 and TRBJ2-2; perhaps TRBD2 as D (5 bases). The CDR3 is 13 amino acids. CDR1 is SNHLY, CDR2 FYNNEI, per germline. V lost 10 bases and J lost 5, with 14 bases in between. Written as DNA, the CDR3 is TGTGCCAACCTCAAGAGGGCAACCGGGGAGCTGTTTTTT. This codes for CANLKRATGELFF.

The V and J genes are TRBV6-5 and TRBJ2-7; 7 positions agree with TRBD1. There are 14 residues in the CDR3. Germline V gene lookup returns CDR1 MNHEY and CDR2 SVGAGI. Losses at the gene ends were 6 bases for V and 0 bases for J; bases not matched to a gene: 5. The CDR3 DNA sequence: TGTGCCAGCAGGGACAGGCTGGCCTCCTACGAGCAGTACTTC. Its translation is CASRDRLASYEQYF.

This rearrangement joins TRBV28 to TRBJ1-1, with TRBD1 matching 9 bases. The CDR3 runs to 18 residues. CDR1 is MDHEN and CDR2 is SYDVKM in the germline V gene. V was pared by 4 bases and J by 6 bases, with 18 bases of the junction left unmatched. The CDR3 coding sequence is TGTGCCAGCAGTTACCCGACAGGGGGTGGTATTAGTGGGGCTGAAGCTTTCTTT. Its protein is CASSYPTGGGISGAEAFF. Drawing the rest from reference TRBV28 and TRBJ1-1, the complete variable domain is DVKVTQSSRYLVKRTGEKVFLECVQDMDHENMFWYRQDPGLGLRLIYFSYDVKMKEKGDIPEGYSVSREKKERFSLILESASTNQTSMYLCASSYPTGGGISGAEAFFGQGTRLTVV.

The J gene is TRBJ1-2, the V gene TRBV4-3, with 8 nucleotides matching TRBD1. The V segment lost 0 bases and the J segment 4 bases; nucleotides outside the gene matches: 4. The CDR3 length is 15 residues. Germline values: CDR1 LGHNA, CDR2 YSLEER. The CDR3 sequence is CASSQDFGTGYGYTF. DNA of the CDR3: TGCGCCAGCAGCCAAGACTTCGGGACAGGCTATGGCTACACCTTC.

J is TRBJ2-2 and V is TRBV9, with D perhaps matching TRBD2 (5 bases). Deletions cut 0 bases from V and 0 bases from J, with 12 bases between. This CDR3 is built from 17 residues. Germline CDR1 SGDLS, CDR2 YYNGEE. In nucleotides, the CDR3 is TGTGCCAGCAGCGTAGATGGGGTCGGGGCGAACACCGGGGAGCTGTTTTTT. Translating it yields CASSVDGVGANTGELFF.

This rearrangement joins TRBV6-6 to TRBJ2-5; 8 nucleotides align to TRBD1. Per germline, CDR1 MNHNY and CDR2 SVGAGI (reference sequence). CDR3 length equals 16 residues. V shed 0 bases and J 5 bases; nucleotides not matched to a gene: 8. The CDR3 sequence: CASSYSRQGKRETQYF. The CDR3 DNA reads TGTGCCAGCAGTTACTCCAGACAGGGGAAAAGGGAGACCCAGTACTTC.

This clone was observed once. The CDR3 reads CASSDSNSIYGYTF. The CDR3 DNA is TGTGCCAGCAGTGACTCGAACAGTATCTATGGCTACACCTTC. The V and J genes are TRBV6-4 and TRBJ1-2; D remains ambiguous. The CDR3 loop spans 14 amino acids. Germline CDR1 reads MRHNA; CDR2 reads SNTAGT. V lost 0 bases and J lost 4, with 9 bases in between.

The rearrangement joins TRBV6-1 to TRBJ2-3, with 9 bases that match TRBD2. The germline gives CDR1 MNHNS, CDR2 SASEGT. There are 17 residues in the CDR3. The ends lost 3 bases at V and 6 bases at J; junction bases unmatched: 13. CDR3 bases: TGTGCCAGCAGTGAGGCCGGATGGGGCGGGGGGGCCGATACGCAGTATTTT. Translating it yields CASSEAGWGGGADTQYF.

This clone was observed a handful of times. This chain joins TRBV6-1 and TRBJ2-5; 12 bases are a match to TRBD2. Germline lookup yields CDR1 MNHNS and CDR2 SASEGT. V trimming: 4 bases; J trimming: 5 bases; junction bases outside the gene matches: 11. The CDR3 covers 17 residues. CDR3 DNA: TGTGCCAGCAGTGTGACTAGCGGGAGCTTTGGGGGGGAGACCCAGTACTTC. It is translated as CASSVTSGSFGGETQYF.

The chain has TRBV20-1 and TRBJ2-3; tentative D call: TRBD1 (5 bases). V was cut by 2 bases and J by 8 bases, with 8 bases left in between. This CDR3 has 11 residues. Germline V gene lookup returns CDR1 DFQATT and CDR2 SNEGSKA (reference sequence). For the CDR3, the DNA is TGCAGTGCTAGATGGCAGGGTACGCAGTATTTT. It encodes CSARWQGTQYF.

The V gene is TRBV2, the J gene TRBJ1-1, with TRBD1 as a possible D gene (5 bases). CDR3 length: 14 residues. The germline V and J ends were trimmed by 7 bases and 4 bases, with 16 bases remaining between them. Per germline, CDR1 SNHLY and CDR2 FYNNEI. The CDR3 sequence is CASNSLRGSTEAFF. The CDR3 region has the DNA TGTGCCAGCAATTCTTTACGGGGGAGCACTGAAGCTTTCTTT.

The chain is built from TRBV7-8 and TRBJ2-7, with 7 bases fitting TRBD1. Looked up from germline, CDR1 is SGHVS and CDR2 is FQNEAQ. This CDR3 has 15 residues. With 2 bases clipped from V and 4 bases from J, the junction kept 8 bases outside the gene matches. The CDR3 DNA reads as TGTGCCAGCAGCTTATTCGGGAACAGGGGTTACGAGCAGTACTTC. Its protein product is CASSLFGNRGYEQYF.